This TCR beta chain was captured by sequencing in a study of cytomegalovirus exposure and HLA in healthy donors. Turning to the study itself: Genetic ancestry analysis placed over 75% of the approximately 400 donors that were genotyped in the Caucasian-associated cluster.

Regarding the study as a whole: Upon later analysis, HLA-associated TCR beta chains proved more clonally expanded than other, equally common chains. Likely technical artifact: a cluster of highly shared sequence variants.

PCR employed 60 Vbeta and 13 Jbeta primers. Repertoires were generated with immunoSEQ multiplex PCR, while TCRdb's copy carries only in-frame clones and drops some. The repertoire consists of approximately 160,000 clones, with about 81% occurring once and the leading ten covering 1.9%. Trimming shortened V by 3 bases and J by 5 bases, and 10 bases separated the two germline ends. This CDR3 has 13 residues. Germline CDR1 LNHDA, CDR2 SQIVND (reference sequence). In the case of this clone: Antigen specificity is unknown. This sample includes further DNA sequences coding for the same CDR3.

The J gene is TRBJ1-1, the V gene TRBV19; D remains unclear. The TCR comes from a woman in her late teens or twenties in good health and CMV-seronegative. The sample taken for sequencing was PBMCs. CDR3 DNA sequence: TGTGCCAGTAGTATCGGAGGAGGTACTGAAGCTTTCTTT. This encodes CASSIGGGTEAFF.